This is a list of T cell receptor beta chains from one sample in a study of identical twins. Using its own MiXCR run on the 5' RACE reads, TCRdb lists one record per CDR3 protein. The sample records 1.5 million to 2 million distinct CDR3 sequences, about 32% being singletons. The sequenced material came from cord blood. The receptors were gathered from a newborn girl in good health. Both conserved end residues are part of each CDR3. The D gene is left open where the match is weak. Part of the rows lack a size; the others show once, few, many or a class for expanded clones.

d_call	v_call	j_call	clone_size	cdr3_aa
TRBD2	TRBV10-3	TRBJ2-1	few	CAISESTNLAGGDEQFF
TRBD1	TRBV28	TRBJ1-2	NA	CASSLRQGNGYTF
TRBD1	TRBV20-1	TRBJ2-7	NA	CSATDRGAYEQYF
TRBD2	TRBV14	TRBJ2-1	few	CASSQTAGGSNEQFF
NA	TRBV25-1	TRBJ1-2	many	CASSGAYGYTF
NA	TRBV28	TRBJ2-4	NA	CASSFGGLENIQYF
TRBD1	TRBV20-1	TRBJ2-1	few	CSARDPGQRYNEQFF
NA	TRBV10-3	TRBJ2-3	few	CAISESKRAYTDTQYF
NA	TRBV28	TRBJ2-4	NA	CASKTQAGVKNIQYF
NA	TRBV7-7	TRBJ2-7	NA	CASSLGGRGGLCSREQYF
NA	TRBV5-1	TRBJ2-7	many	CASSILAEEQYF
NA	TRBV5-6	TRBJ2-3	few	CASSLMGAESTDTQYF
NA	TRBV12-5	TRBJ1-1	NA	CASGFRDREAFF
NA	TRBV12-3/TRBV12-4	TRBJ2-3	NA	CASSFSRQAVGDTQYF
NA	TRBV28	TRBJ1-2	NA	CASSMLHTDGYGYTF
NA	TRBV20-1	TRBJ1-2	NA	CSARPRIRPFNYGYTF
TRBD1	TRBV27	TRBJ1-5	few	CASSPIQGAQPQHF